The 19 T cell receptor beta chains listed next were all sequenced from one sample in a study of ipilimumab plus nivolumab after autologous stem cell transplantation. Profiling relied on immunoSEQ multiplex PCR, and the TCRdb table lists in-frame clones only, not all of them. The sample includes 10,000 or so clones, 78% of them seen just once. Sample: PBMCs, taken in a trial of ipilimumab plus nivolumab as post-transplant consolidation. The receptors were sampled from a male donor with diffuse large B-cell lymphoma.

The V and J genes are TRBV7-9 and TRBJ2-1, with D perhaps matching TRBD2 (6 bases). Per the germline V gene, CDR1 is SEHNR and CDR2 is FQNEAQ (reference sequence). The germline V and J ends were trimmed by 7 bases and 6 bases, with 16 bases remaining between them. The CDR3 is 14 amino acids. CDR3 region: CASIGGTGGNEQFF. The CDR3 coding sequence is TGTGCCAGCATCGGTGGGACCGGGGGCAATGAGCAGTTCTTC.

This chain joins TRBV27 and TRBJ1-5; 7 nucleotides agree with TRBD1. Germline loops: CDR1 MNHEY, CDR2 SMNVEV (reference sequence). The CDR3 has 15 residues. V was pared by 6 bases and J by 2 bases, with 7 bases of the junction left unmatched. CDR3 sequence (DNA): TGTGCCAGCAGACGGGACAGTGGGCGCAATCAGCCCCAGCATTTT. Translation: CASRRDSGRNQPQHF.

J is TRBJ2-7 and V is TRBV28, with 10 nucleotides matching TRBD1. Germline CDR1 reads MDHEN; CDR2 reads SYDVKM. The CDR3 covers 15 residues. V lost 5 bases to trimming and J lost 1 base; unmatched junction nucleotides: 5. The DNA of the CDR3 is TGTGCCAGCAGTCCATGGACAGGGGGTTCCTACGAGCAGTACTTC. Its translation is CASSPWTGGSYEQYF.

This sequence joins TRBV30 and TRBJ1-2, with D uncertain. Between the trimmed V and J ends, which lost 2 bases and 1 base, there was a span of 11 bases. The germline V gene has CDR1 GTSNPN and CDR2 SVGIG (reference sequence). This CDR3 has 14 residues. CDR3: CAWSLWRSNYGYTF. For the CDR3, the DNA is TGTGCCTGGAGTCTCTGGCGGAGTAACTATGGCTACACCTTC.

The chain links TRBV4-1 to TRBJ2-1; 8 bases align to TRBD1. The length of the CDR3 is 16 residues. The germline gives CDR1 MGHRA, CDR2 YSYEKL. Trimming cost V 3 bases and J 5 bases; bases outside gene matches: 9. The CDR3 sequence: CASSHRAGGENNEQFF. CDR3 nucleotide sequence: TGCGCCAGCAGCCACCGAGCAGGGGGCGAGAACAATGAGCAGTTCTTC.

This chain's CDR3 is CASSLTSGANYGYTF. The CDR3, as DNA: TGTGCCAGCAGCTTGACATCCGGGGCTAACTATGGCTACACCTTC. The J gene is TRBJ1-2, the V gene TRBV7-3; D remains unclear. From germline, CDR1 is SGHTA and CDR2 FQGTGA. V gave up 3 bases and J gave up 0 bases, with 11 bases separating them. The CDR3 is 15 amino acids.

By proportion, this clone is medium-sized. The chain has TRBV9 and TRBJ1-1; weak D call: TRBD1 (5 bases). Trimming stripped 4 bases from V and 0 bases from J, with 13 bases between. The CDR3 loop spans 15 amino acids. CDR1 SGDLS and CDR2 YYNGEE come from the germline V gene. CDR3 protein: CASSPRQRMNTEAFF. CDR3 nucleotides: TGTGCCAGCAGCCCTAGACAGAGAATGAACACTGAAGCTTTCTTT.

The rearrangement uses TRBV6-5 and TRBJ2-1, with 7 positions matching TRBD1. After removal of 5 bases from V and 5 bases from J, the junction contained 6 bases not matched to a gene. Germline CDR1 is MNHEY and CDR2 is SVGAGI. This CDR3 region has 14 residues. CDR3 region: CASSKDRKNNEQFF. DNA of the CDR3: TGTGCCAGCAGTAAGGACAGGAAGAACAATGAGCAGTTCTTC.

This clone was seen a handful of times. The rearrangement joins TRBV6-5 to TRBJ1-2; no clear D gene. Between the trimmed V and J ends, which lost 2 bases and 4 bases, there was a span of 8 bases. There are 13 residues in the CDR3. Germline CDR1 and CDR2: MNHEY and SVGAGI. DNA for the CDR3: TGTGCCAGCAGTTACCTAGGGTCCTATGGCTACACCTTC. The encoded protein is CASSYLGSYGYTF.

V and J are TRBV28 and TRBJ2-3; TRBD2 aligns across 11 bases. The ends lost 8 bases at V and 2 bases at J; junction bases unmatched: 6. Germline V lookup: CDR1 MDHEN, CDR2 SYDVKM. The CDR3 has 15 residues. CDR3 DNA sequence: TGTGCCAGCGCCTCTAGCGGGGGGCTCACAGATACGCAGTATTTT. It translates to CASASSGGLTDTQYF.

The count of this clone is one. V usage is TRBV4-3 and J usage is TRBJ1-2, with TRBD1 matching over 7 bases. CDR3 length equals 15 residues. Trimming at V came to 2 bases and at J to 7 bases, leaving 10 bases not matched to a gene. The germline V gene encodes CDR1 LGHNA and CDR2 YSLEER. This CDR3 is CASSQSFGQASGYTF. DNA for the CDR3: TGCGCCAGCAGCCAATCCTTTGGACAGGCGAGTGGCTACACCTTC.

CDR3 sequence reads: CASSQYSGTSYEQYF. Here the CDR3 DNA reads TGCGCCAGCAGCCAATACTCAGGAACCTCCTACGAGCAGTACTTC. This chain connects TRBV4-3 to TRBJ2-7; D call uncertain. Trimming removed 2 bases at V and 0 bases at J, with 11 bases between. The CDR3 loop spans 15 amino acids. CDR1 is LGHNA and CDR2 is YSLEER in the germline V gene.

This clone was seen more than once but under ten times. The chain links TRBV5-6 to TRBJ2-2; D is ambiguous. The germline V gene encodes CDR1 SGHDT and CDR2 YYEEEE. The CDR3 contains 16 residues. Trimming removed 2 bases at V and 4 bases at J, with 15 bases between. CDR3 in amino acids: CASSFVPGFPTGELFF. CDR3 nucleotide sequence: TGTGCCAGCAGCTTCGTCCCCGGATTCCCCACCGGGGAGCTGTTTTTT.

On this clone: The sample has other DNA sequences that encode this CDR3 too. The V call is TRBV18, the J call TRBJ2-5; TRBD2 is a possible D gene (6 bases). The V gene lost 3 bases and the J gene lost 3 bases, with 8 bases spanning the gap. CDR1 and CDR2 (germline): KGHSH, LQKENI. This CDR3 contains 13 residues. CDR3 nucleotides: TGTGCCAGCTCACCCGGGGGAAAAGAGACCCAGTACTTC. Protein sequence: CASSPGGKETQYF.

The chain carries TRBV30 and TRBJ2-7, with TRBD1 as a possible D gene (6 bases). This CDR3 region has 14 residues. The V end was cut by 4 bases, the J end by 7 bases, with 20 bases between. Germline V lookup: CDR1 GTSNPN, CDR2 SVGIG (reference sequence). The CDR3 coding sequence is TGTGCCTGGAATACAGGGAGAACCCAAGGGGAGCAGTACTTC. It encodes CAWNTGRTQGEQYF.

The chain uses TRBV4-1 and TRBJ1-1; D gene uncertain. Germline V CDR1 and CDR2: MGHRA, YSYEKL. With 1 base removed from V and 2 bases from J, the gap between germline ends came to 8 bases. The CDR3 covers 14 residues. CDR3 protein: CASSQVLSNTEAFF. The CDR3 nucleotides are TGCGCCAGCAGCCAAGTTTTGAGCAACACTGAAGCTTTCTTT.

J is TRBJ2-2 and V is TRBV7-8, with D possibly TRBD1 on 5 matching bases. V was shortened by 8 bases and J by 0 bases, with 13 bases between the two germline ends. Germline V gene sequence: CDR1 SGHVS, CDR2 FQNEAQ. This CDR3 is 15 amino acids long. CDR3 DNA: TGTGCCAGCGCTAGGGGCAGGACGAACACCGGGGAGCTGTTTTTT. This codes for CASARGRTNTGELFF.

A few counts support this clone. Other DNA sequences of this sample code for an identical CDR3. The chain links TRBV18 to TRBJ2-5; tentative D call: TRBD2 (6 bases). This CDR3 spans 13 amino acids. Germline loops: CDR1 KGHSH, CDR2 LQKENI. V lost 2 bases and J lost 3, with 7 bases in between. The CDR3 here is CASSPAGKETQYF. CDR3 nucleotides: TGTGCCAGCTCACCAGCGGGGAAAGAGACCCAGTACTTC.

The sample holds a few counts of this clone. The chain links TRBV10-3 to TRBJ2-2; perhaps TRBD1 as D (6 bases). The CDR3 contains 12 residues. CDR1 ENHRY and CDR2 SYGVKD come from the germline V gene. The V gene lost 7 bases and the J gene lost 5 bases, with 8 bases spanning the gap. DNA of the CDR3: TGTGCCATCAACCAGGGGACCGGGGAGCTGTTTTTT. It codes for CAINQGTGELFF.